The 10 T cell receptor beta chains reported below all come from one sample, sequenced in a study of regulatory T cells in long-lasting Graves disease. Both iRepertoire HTBI primers and Arm-PCR of CDR3 regions were used to build the TCR beta libraries. One entry per CDR3 protein, called by TCRdb with MiXCR from the multiplex PCR reads. Found here are 400,000 to 500,000 distinct CDR3 sequences, about 15% of them singletons; the top ten hold roughly 15%. Time point in this sample: newly diagnosed GD, antithyroid drugs for less than 3 months. Extracted RNA from PBMCs served as the source of the TCR library. Another study also made use of these data, one on T cells in Graves' hyperthyroidism and ophthalmopathy.

Here the sequenced sample was peripheral blood mononuclear cells (PBMCs), taken at new diagnosis, from a patient treated with antithyroid drugs. The receptors derive from a woman between 45 and 60 years old with Graves disease.

V usage is TRBV27 and J usage is TRBJ2-7, with TRBD2 identical over 12 bases. Trimming at V came to 6 bases and at J to 7 bases, leaving 7 bases not matched to a gene. CDR1 and CDR2 (germline): MNHEY, SMNVEV (reference sequence). This CDR3 has 14 amino acids. The CDR3 DNA follows: TGTGCCAGCAGGCCGACTAGCGGGAGTGTTGAGCAGTACTTC. Translated: CASRPTSGSVEQYF.

This clonotype was counted at least ten times. V gene TRBV20-1 combines with J gene TRBJ2-3, with 8 bases aligning to TRBD2. The ends lost 3 bases at V and 1 base at J; junction bases unmatched: 0. This CDR3 region has 13 residues. In germline, CDR1 is DFQATT, CDR2 SNEGSKA (reference sequence). The CDR3, as DNA: TGCAGTGCTAGTAGCGGGGGCACAGATACGCAGTATTTT. This sequence encodes CSASSGGTDTQYF.

This clonotype was detected ten times or more. The chain joins TRBV10-3 to TRBJ2-7; the D gene is possibly TRBD1 (5 bases). Germline CDR1 reads ENHRY; CDR2 reads SYGVKD. The V end was cut by 3 bases, the J end by 5 bases, with 11 bases between. CDR3 size: 13 residues. In DNA form, the CDR3 reads TGTGCCATCAGTGACAGGGTGGCCCACGAGCAGTACTTC. Protein: CAISDRVAHEQYF.

Ten or more counts support this clonotype. The chain employs TRBV7-2 and TRBJ1-1, with D perhaps matching TRBD1 (5 bases). V lost 1 base to trimming and J lost 6 bases, with 21 bases between them. CDR1 is SGHTA, CDR2 FQGNSA, per germline. The CDR3 has 17 residues. CDR3 in amino acids: CASSLVGVGGWRPEAFF. The CDR3 DNA reads TGTGCCAGCAGCTTAGTGGGGGTTGGGGGATGGAGGCCTGAAGCTTTCTTT.

The chain recombines TRBV5-5 with TRBJ2-7; 8 bases fit TRBD2. The CDR3 extends over 15 amino acids. CDR1 is SGHKS, CDR2 YYEKEE, per germline (reference sequence). Trimming removed 4 bases from V and 5 bases from J; junction bases left unmatched: 11. Written as DNA, the CDR3 is TGTGCCAGCAGCCCACTCGGGGGGGCTAAAGACGAGCAGTACTTC. Amino acid sequence: CASSPLGGAKDEQYF.

The chain employs TRBV19 and TRBJ2-1; 7 positions match TRBD1. With V trimmed by 1 base and J by 0 bases, 3 bases remained unmatched. Germline CDR1 and CDR2: LNHDA and SQIVND (reference sequence). The CDR3 contains 16 residues. The CDR3 coding sequence is TGTGCCAGTAGTATAGCGACAGGGAGCTCCTACAATGAGCAGTTCTTC. Residues: CASSIATGSSYNEQFF.

This clonotype was found many times. The chain has TRBV6-2 or TRBV6-3 and TRBJ1-5; TRBD1 agrees at 9 bases. There are 19 residues in the CDR3. V was pared by 5 bases and J by 1 base, with 15 bases of the junction left unmatched. Per the germline V gene, CDR1 is MNHEY and CDR2 is SVGEGT. CDR3 DNA sequence: TGTGCCAGCAGTCCCAACCGGGACAGGGATCGTATGAGCAATCAGCCCCAGCATTTT. Amino acid sequence: CASSPNRDRDRMSNQPQHF.

Ten or more counts support this clonotype. The gene calls are TRBV2 and TRBJ2-1; 10 nucleotides line up with TRBD1. Trimming removed 6 bases from V and 3 bases from J; junction bases left unmatched: 5. Germline V lookup: CDR1 SNHLY, CDR2 FYNNEI. This CDR3 comprises 15 residues. CDR3 in amino acids: CASSQGTGVYNEQFF. For the CDR3, the DNA is TGTGCCAGCAGCCAAGGGACAGGGGTCTACAATGAGCAGTTCTTC. The full variable domain, with the rest looked up from reference TRBV2 and TRBJ2-1, is EPEVTQTPSHQVTQMGQEVILRCVPISNHLYFYWYRQILGQKVEFLVSFYNNEISEKSEIFDDQFSVERPDGSNFTLKIRSTKLEDSAMYFCASSQGTGVYNEQFFGPGTRLTVL.

The count of this clonotype is one. CDR3 in DNA: TGTGCCAGCAGCCATACAAGGGCTTCGAACACTGAAGCTTTCTTT. Encoded protein: CASSHTRASNTEAFF. J is TRBJ1-1 and V is TRBV11-2; no definite D call. With 5 bases removed from V and 1 base from J, the gap between germline ends came to 14 bases. This CDR3 is built from 15 residues. Germline V gives CDR1 SGHAT, CDR2 FQNNGV.

This clonotype has a handful of counts. The chain combines TRBV5-1 with TRBJ2-2; the D is unclear. Germline V CDR1 and CDR2: SGHRS, YFSETQ. The CDR3 extends over 13 amino acids. Trimming pared 4 bases from V and 4 bases from J, leaving 8 bases between. Here the CDR3 reads CASSLMVTGELFF. In nucleotides, the CDR3 is TGCGCCAGCAGCCTAATGGTCACCGGGGAGCTGTTTTTT.